One and the same sample provided the 23 T cell receptor beta chains below, sequenced in a study of blood T cell repertoires in COVID-19. Data came from immunoSEQ multiplex PCR; TCRdb stores just in-frame clones and leaves some out. Here the sample spans around 99,000 clones, nearly 85% being singletons. The source material was peripheral blood. These receptors were collected from a woman between 45 and 65 years old with acute or convalescent COVID-19.

This clone was counted a few times. The chain recombines TRBV24-1 with TRBJ1-4, with 10 bases lining up with TRBD1. Trimming took 9 bases from V and 1 from J; bases not matched to a gene: 4. CDR1 KGHDR and CDR2 SFDVKD come from the germline V gene. This CDR3 contains 15 residues. CDR3 loop: CATADRGVTNEKLFF. The CDR3 region has the DNA TGTGCCACCGCGGACAGGGGGGTAACTAATGAAAAACTGTTTTTT.

The CDR3 is CASSLSGNEQYF. DNA of the CDR3: TGTGCCAGCAGCTTATCCGGGAACGAGCAGTACTTC. The rearrangement links TRBV7-9 to TRBJ2-7; D possibly corresponds to TRBD2 (5 bases). Germline V CDR1 and CDR2: SEHNR, FQNEAQ (reference sequence). The CDR3 length is 12 residues. V was shortened by 2 bases and J by 5 bases, with 7 bases between the two germline ends.

The CDR3 region is CATLNRGRYGYTF. The CDR3 coding sequence is TGTGCCACGCTAAACAGGGGGCGTTATGGCTACACCTTC. The chain has TRBV6-5 and TRBJ1-2, with 9 positions matching TRBD1. Trimming at V came to 10 bases and at J to 5 bases, leaving 8 bases not matched to a gene. The germline V gene encodes CDR1 MNHEY and CDR2 SVGAGI. The CDR3 totals 13 residues.

The chain carries TRBV11-2 and TRBJ2-3, with D maybe TRBD1 (5 bases). The CDR3 contains 14 residues. The ends were cut back, 5 bases at V and 2 bases at J, with 11 bases in the middle. Germline CDR1 and CDR2: SGHAT and FQNNGV. The chain's CDR3 is CASSRGWDTDTQYF. The CDR3 region has the DNA TGTGCCAGCAGCAGGGGTTGGGACACAGATACGCAGTATTTT. Drawing the rest from reference TRBV11-2 and TRBJ2-3, the complete variable domain is EAGVAQSPRYKIIEKRQSVAFWCNPISGHATLYWYQQILGQGPKLLIQFQNNGVVDDSQLPKDRFSAERLKGVDSTLKIQPAKLEDSAVYLCASSRGWDTDTQYFGPGTRLTVL.

The chain couples TRBV13 to TRBJ1-1; D uncertain. The CDR3 is 15 amino acids. Between the trimmed V and J ends, which lost 2 bases and 1 base, there was a span of 11 bases. Germline lookup yields CDR1 PRHDT and CDR2 FYEKMQ (reference sequence). CDR3 sequence reads: CASSLTSRRNTEAFF. The CDR3 nucleotides are TGTGCCAGCAGCTTAACGAGTCGAAGGAACACTGAAGCTTTCTTT.

The V call is TRBV30, the J call TRBJ1-6; TRBD1 matches at 8 bases. Germline V gene sequence: CDR1 GTSNPN, CDR2 SVGIG (reference sequence). Trimming removed 5 bases from V and 0 bases from J; junction bases left unmatched: 18. This CDR3 spans 20 amino acids. The CDR3 DNA is TGTGCCTGGCGTCAATCGACAGGGGCCGGTCTGAGCTCCTATAATTCACCCCTCCACTTT. Its protein product is CAWRQSTGAGLSSYNSPLHF.

CDR3 amino acids: CASSVSGGQNTQYF. The CDR3 DNA is TGTGCCAGCAGCGTATCGGGGGGGCAAAATACGCAGTATTTT. The gene calls are TRBV11-2 and TRBJ2-3; 8 bases map to TRBD2. Germline CDR1 is SGHAT and CDR2 is FQNNGV. Trimming took 5 bases from V and 7 from J; bases not matched to a gene: 8. The CDR3 length is 14 residues. Combining the CDR3 with reference TRBV11-2 and TRBJ2-3 gives the whole variable domain EAGVAQSPRYKIIEKRQSVAFWCNPISGHATLYWYQQILGQGPKLLIQFQNNGVVDDSQLPKDRFSAERLKGVDSTLKIQPAKLEDSAVYLCASSVSGGQNTQYFGPGTRLTVL.

The V call is TRBV19, the J call TRBJ1-5, with D tentatively TRBD1 (6 bases). The CDR3 covers 14 residues. Trimming removed 7 bases from V and 7 bases from J, with 17 bases in between. Germline CDR1 is LNHDA and CDR2 is SQIVND (reference sequence). CDR3 nucleotides: TGTGCCAGTACCATGGGGGGGGGCGTGCAGCCCCAGCATTTT. Its protein is CASTMGGGVQPQHF.

This clone was seen a few times. This chain connects TRBV11-2 to TRBJ2-7; perhaps TRBD1 as D (5 bases). The germline gives CDR1 SGHAT, CDR2 FQNNGV. The V end lost 1 base, the J end lost 1 base, and 11 bases lay between the germline ends. This CDR3 region has 15 residues. This CDR3 is CASSLASGHSYEQYF. CDR3 nucleotides: TGTGCCAGCAGCTTAGCCTCAGGGCATTCCTACGAGCAGTACTTC.

The chain carries TRBV2 and TRBJ2-2, with D perhaps TRBD1 (7 bases). The germline V gene encodes CDR1 SNHLY and CDR2 FYNNEI. This CDR3 region has 18 residues. V was cut by 2 bases and J by 7 bases, with 23 bases left in between. CDR3 bases: TGTGCCAGCAGTGAAAGGCTGCAGGGGGGCGGGTTTGACGGGGAGCTGTTTTTT. Translation: CASSERLQGGGFDGELFF.

CDR3 protein: CASSHRTGGAGTDTQYF. DNA for the CDR3: TGTGCCAGCAGCCATCGTACGGGGGGGGCCGGCACAGATACGCAGTATTTT. The chain links TRBV3-1 (or the pseudogene TRBV3-2) to TRBJ2-3; TRBD2 matches 8 bases. The CDR3 runs to 17 residues. Trimming removed 3 bases from V and 1 base from J; junction bases left unmatched: 9. Germline V lookup: CDR1 LGHDT, CDR2 YNNKEL (reference sequence).

This chain's CDR3 is CASSGDRAPQAQYF. The CDR3 nucleotides read TGTGCCAGCAGTGGGGACAGGGCCCCTCAGGCGCAGTATTTT. The rearrangement joins TRBV25-1 to TRBJ2-3, with 9 positions matching TRBD1. The CDR3 totals 14 residues. The junction had 9 bases not matched to a gene; V was cut back by 4 bases and J by 10 bases. Germline assignment: CDR1 MGHDK and CDR2 SYGVNS.

This chain connects TRBV11-2 to TRBJ2-1, with TRBD2 as a possible D gene (6 bases). The CDR3 has 17 amino acids. Between the trimmed V and J ends, which lost 1 base and 5 bases, there was a span of 18 bases. Germline V gene lookup returns CDR1 SGHAT and CDR2 FQNNGV. The CDR3 nucleotides are TGTGCCAGCAGCTTAGCGGGGACTCCGAGGCCCAACAATGAGCAGTTCTTC. Translation gives CASSLAGTPRPNNEQFF. Supplemented by reference TRBV11-2 and TRBJ2-1, the full variable domain reads EAGVAQSPRYKIIEKRQSVAFWCNPISGHATLYWYQQILGQGPKLLIQFQNNGVVDDSQLPKDRFSAERLKGVDSTLKIQPAKLEDSAVYLCASSLAGTPRPNNEQFFGPGTRLTVL.

The chain has TRBV5-4 and TRBJ2-5; 7 bases line up with TRBD1. Germline V gene sequence: CDR1 SGHNT, CDR2 YYREEE (reference sequence). The ends lost 3 bases at V and 2 bases at J; junction bases unmatched: 4. CDR3 size: 14 residues. The CDR3 is CASSSRDSQETQYF. As DNA, the CDR3 is TGTGCCAGCAGCTCCAGGGACAGTCAAGAGACCCAGTACTTC.

V gene TRBV5-5 combines with J gene TRBJ1-5; the D is unclear. CDR3 length: 16 residues. Germline V gene lookup returns CDR1 SGHKS and CDR2 YYEKEE (reference sequence). V lost 1 base and J lost 1, with 12 bases in between. DNA of the CDR3: TGTGCCAGCAGCTTGTACGGTAGGGAGAGCAATCAGCCCCAGCATTTT. Its protein is CASSLYGRESNQPQHF.

The chain is built from TRBV9 and TRBJ1-3, with 7 positions matching TRBD1. Losses at the gene ends were 1 base for V and 1 base for J; bases not matched to a gene: 5. This CDR3 region has 16 residues. Germline lookup yields CDR1 SGDLS and CDR2 YYNGEE. CDR3 sequence reads: CASSVMGQTSGNTIYF. CDR3 nucleotide sequence: TGTGCCAGCAGCGTAATGGGACAGACTTCTGGAAACACCATATATTTT.

The chain joins TRBV2 to TRBJ1-1; D perhaps matches TRBD1 (5 bases). From germline, CDR1 is SNHLY and CDR2 FYNNEI. This CDR3 has 14 residues. V was shortened by 4 bases and J by 5 bases, with 14 bases between the two germline ends. The CDR3 here is CASSAALRETEAFF. CDR3 bases: TGTGCCAGCAGTGCTGCACTCAGGGAAACTGAAGCTTTCTTT. Drawing the rest from reference TRBV2 and TRBJ1-1, the complete variable domain is EPEVTQTPSHQVTQMGQEVILRCVPISNHLYFYWYRQILGQKVEFLVSFYNNEISEKSEIFDDQFSVERPDGSNFTLKIRSTKLEDSAMYFCASSAALRETEAFFGQGTRLTVV.

This chain links TRBV6-5 with TRBJ1-3; D gene uncertain. Germline assignment: CDR1 MNHEY and CDR2 SVGAGI. There are 15 residues in the CDR3. The germline V and J ends were trimmed by 6 bases and 4 bases, with 16 bases remaining between them. In DNA form, the CDR3 reads TGTGCCAGCAGCTTAGCCTTTTCTGGCGGAAACACCATATATTTT. Residues: CASSLAFSGGNTIYF.

V and J are TRBV5-4 and TRBJ1-1; TRBD1 might be the D (6 bases). This CDR3 has 15 residues. CDR1 is SGHNT and CDR2 is YYREEE in the germline V gene (reference sequence). Trimming removed 4 bases at V and 3 bases at J, with 16 bases between. CDR3 loop: CASSRKPGHDTEAFF. The CDR3 region has the DNA TGTGCCAGCAGCCGAAAACCGGGACATGACACTGAAGCTTTCTTT.

This chain joins TRBV6-6 and TRBJ1-2; D perhaps matches TRBD1 (6 bases). The V gene's germline CDR1 is MNHNY and CDR2 SVGAGI (reference sequence). This CDR3 comprises 15 residues. The CDR3 loop reads CASRNGGGSNYGYTF. In DNA form, the CDR3 reads TGTGCTTCCCGAAATGGGGGGGGCTCTAACTATGGCTACACCTTC.

This CDR3 is CSSQVNGIAEAFF. The CDR3 DNA reads TGCAGCTCCCAGGTAAACGGGATCGCTGAAGCTTTCTTT. The gene calls are TRBV29-1 and TRBJ1-1; D is ambiguous. The CDR3 covers 13 residues. Trimming took 8 bases from V and 6 from J, leaving 19 bases between them. Germline values: CDR1 SQVTM, CDR2 ANQGSEA.

The CDR3 DNA reads as TGTGCCAGTAGTATAGAAATCCTTCCAGCGGGTGAAACCGGGGAGCTGTTTTTT. Amino acid sequence: CASSIEILPAGETGELFF. The chain combines TRBV19 with TRBJ2-2, with a tentative D call TRBD2 (6 bases). V was clipped by 0 bases and J by 5 bases, with 19 bases between them. The germline gives CDR1 LNHDA, CDR2 SQIVND (reference sequence). The CDR3 is 18 amino acids.

In this sample, this clone turned up a few times. This chain joins TRBV5-5 and TRBJ1-2; possible D gene TRBD1, 5 bases. CDR1 and CDR2 from the germline V gene are SGHKS and YYEKEE (reference sequence). This CDR3 spans 14 amino acids. The V and J ends lost 2 bases and 4 bases respectively, with 12 bases between them. CDR3 sequence (DNA): TGTGCCAGCAGCTTACAGGTTCCTTCCTATGGCTACACCTTC. Protein sequence: CASSLQVPSYGYTF.